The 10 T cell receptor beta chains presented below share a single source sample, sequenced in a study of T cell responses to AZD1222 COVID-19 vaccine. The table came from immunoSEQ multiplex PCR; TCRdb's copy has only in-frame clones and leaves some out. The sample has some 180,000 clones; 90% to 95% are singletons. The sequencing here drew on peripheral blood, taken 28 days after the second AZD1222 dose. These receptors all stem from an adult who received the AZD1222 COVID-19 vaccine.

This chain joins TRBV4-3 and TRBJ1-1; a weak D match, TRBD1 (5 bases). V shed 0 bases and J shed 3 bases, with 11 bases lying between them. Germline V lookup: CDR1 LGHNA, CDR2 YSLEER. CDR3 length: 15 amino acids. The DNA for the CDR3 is TGCGCCAGCAGCCAAGATCAGGGTCAGGACACTGAAGCTTTCTTT. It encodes CASSQDQGQDTEAFF.

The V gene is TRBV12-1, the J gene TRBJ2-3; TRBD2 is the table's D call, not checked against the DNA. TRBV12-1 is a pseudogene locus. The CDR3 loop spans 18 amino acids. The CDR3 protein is CASSAGLAGRSSTDTQYF. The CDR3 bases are TGTGCCAGCAGCGCCGGACTAGCGGGGCGATCTAGCACAGATACGCAGTATTTT.

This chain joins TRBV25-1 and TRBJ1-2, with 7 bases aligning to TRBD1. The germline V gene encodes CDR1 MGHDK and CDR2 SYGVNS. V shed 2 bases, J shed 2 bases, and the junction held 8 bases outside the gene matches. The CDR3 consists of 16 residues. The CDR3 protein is CASSEPGQAQNYGYTF. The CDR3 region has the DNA TGTGCCAGCAGTGAACCCGGACAGGCTCAAAACTATGGCTACACCTTC.

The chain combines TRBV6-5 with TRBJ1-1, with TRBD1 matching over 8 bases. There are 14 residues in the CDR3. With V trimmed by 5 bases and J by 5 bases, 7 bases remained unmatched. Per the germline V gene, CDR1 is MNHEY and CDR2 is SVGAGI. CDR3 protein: CASSPWNRGTEAFF. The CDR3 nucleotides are TGTGCCAGCAGTCCCTGGAACAGGGGGACTGAAGCTTTCTTT.

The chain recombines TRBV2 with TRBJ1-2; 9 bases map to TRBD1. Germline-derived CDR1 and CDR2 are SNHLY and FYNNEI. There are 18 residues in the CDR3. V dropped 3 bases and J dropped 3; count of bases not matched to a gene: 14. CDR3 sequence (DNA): TGTGCCAGCAGTGATGAACGGGACAGGGTTAGAGGTTACTATGGCTACACCTTC. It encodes CASSDERDRVRGYYGYTF. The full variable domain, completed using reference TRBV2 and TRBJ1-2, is EPEVTQTPSHQVTQMGQEVILRCVPISNHLYFYWYRQILGQKVEFLVSFYNNEISEKSEIFDDQFSVERPDGSNFTLKIRSTKLEDSAMYFCASSDERDRVRGYYGYTFGSGTRLTVV.

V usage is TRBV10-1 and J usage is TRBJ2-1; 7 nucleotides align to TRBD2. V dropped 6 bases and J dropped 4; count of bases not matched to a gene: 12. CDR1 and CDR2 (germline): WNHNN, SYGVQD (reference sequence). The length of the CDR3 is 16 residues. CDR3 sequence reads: CASSPYGGGSYNEQFF. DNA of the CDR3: TGCGCCAGCAGCCCCTATGGGGGGGGGTCGTACAATGAGCAGTTCTTC.

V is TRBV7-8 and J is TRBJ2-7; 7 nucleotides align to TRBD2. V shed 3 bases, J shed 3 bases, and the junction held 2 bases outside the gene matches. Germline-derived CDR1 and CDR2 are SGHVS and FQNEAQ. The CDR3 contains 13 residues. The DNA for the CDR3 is TGTGCCAGCAGCTTCAGGGAGGGCTACGAGCAGTACTTC. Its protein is CASSFREGYEQYF.

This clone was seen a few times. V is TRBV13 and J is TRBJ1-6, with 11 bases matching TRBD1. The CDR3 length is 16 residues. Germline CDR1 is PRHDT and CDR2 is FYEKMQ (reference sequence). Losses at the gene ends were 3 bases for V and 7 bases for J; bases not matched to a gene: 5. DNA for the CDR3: TGTGCCAGCAGCTTCAGGACAGGGGGCCTCAATTCACCCCTCCACTTT. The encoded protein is CASSFRTGGLNSPLHF.

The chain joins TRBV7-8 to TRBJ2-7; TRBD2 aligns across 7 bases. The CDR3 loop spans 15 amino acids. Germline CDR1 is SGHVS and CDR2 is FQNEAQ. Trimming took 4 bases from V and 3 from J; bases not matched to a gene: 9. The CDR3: CASSSPGTNNYEQYF. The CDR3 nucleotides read TGTGCCAGCAGCTCCCCCGGGACTAACAACTACGAGCAGTACTTC.

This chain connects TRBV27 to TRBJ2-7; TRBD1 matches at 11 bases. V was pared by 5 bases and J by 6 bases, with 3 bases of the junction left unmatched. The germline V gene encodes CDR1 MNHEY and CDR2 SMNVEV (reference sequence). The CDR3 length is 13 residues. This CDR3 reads CASSGGQGGEQYF. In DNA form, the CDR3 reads TGTGCCAGCAGTGGGGGACAGGGGGGCGAGCAGTACTTC.